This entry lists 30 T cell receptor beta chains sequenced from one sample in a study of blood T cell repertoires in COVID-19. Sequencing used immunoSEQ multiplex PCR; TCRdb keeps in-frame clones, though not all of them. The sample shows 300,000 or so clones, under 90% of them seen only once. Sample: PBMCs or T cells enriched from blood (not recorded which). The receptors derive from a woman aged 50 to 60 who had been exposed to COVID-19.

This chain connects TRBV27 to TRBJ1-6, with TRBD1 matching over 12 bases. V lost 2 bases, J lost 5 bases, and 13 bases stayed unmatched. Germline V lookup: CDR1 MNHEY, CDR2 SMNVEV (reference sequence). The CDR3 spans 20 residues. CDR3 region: CASSLMGQGAYAGDNSPLHF. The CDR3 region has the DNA TGTGCCAGCAGTTTAATGGGACAGGGGGCCTATGCCGGTGATAATTCACCCCTCCACTTT.

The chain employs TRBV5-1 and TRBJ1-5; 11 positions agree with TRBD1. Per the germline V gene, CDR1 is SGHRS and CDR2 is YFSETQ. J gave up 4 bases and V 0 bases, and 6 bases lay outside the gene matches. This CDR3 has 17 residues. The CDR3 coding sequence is TGCGCCAGCAGCTTGGAGCCGGGACAGGGGGGGAATCAGCCCCAGCATTTT. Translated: CASSLEPGQGGNQPQHF.

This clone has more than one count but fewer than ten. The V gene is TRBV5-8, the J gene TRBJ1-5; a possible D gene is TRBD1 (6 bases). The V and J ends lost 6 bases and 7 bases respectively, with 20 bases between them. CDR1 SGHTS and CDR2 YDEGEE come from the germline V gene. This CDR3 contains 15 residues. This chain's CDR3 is CASTPTGMAKQPQHF. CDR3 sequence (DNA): TGTGCCAGCACCCCAACAGGGATGGCTAAGCAGCCCCAGCATTTT.

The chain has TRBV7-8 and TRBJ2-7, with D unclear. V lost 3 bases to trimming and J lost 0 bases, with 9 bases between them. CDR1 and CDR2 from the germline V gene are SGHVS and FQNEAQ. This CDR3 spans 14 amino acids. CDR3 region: CASSFPGNSYEQYF. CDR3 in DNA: TGTGCCAGCAGCTTCCCAGGTAACTCCTACGAGCAGTACTTC.

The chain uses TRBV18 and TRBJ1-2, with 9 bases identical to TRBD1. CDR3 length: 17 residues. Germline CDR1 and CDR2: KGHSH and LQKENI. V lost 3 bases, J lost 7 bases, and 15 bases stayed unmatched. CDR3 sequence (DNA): TGTGCCAGCTCACCCTTACAGGGGGCGCCGATGTCTGGTGGCTACACCTTC. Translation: CASSPLQGAPMSGGYTF.

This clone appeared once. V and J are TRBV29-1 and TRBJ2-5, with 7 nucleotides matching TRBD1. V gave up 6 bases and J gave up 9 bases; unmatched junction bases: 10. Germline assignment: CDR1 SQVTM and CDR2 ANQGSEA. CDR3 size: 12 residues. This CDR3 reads CSVDTGQFSQYF. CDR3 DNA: TGCAGCGTCGATACGGGACAGTTTTCCCAGTACTTC.

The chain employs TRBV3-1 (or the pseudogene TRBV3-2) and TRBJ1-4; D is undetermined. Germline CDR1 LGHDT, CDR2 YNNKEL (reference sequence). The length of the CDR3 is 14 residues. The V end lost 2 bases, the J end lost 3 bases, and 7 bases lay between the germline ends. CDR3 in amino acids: CASSQPGPNEKLFF. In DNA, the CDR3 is TGTGCCAGCAGCCAACCGGGTCCTAATGAAAAACTGTTTTTT.

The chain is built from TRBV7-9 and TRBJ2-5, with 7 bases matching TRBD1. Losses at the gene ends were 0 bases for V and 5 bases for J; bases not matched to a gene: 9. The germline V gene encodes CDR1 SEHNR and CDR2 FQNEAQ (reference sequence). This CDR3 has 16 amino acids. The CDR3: CASSLAGGDLRETQYF. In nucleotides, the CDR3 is TGTGCCAGCAGCTTAGCAGGGGGCGACCTCCGGGAGACCCAGTACTTC.

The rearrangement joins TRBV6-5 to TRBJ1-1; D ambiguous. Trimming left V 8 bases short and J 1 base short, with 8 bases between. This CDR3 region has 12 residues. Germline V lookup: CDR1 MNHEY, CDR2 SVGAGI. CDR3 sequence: CASVEGNTEAFF. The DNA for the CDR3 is TGTGCCAGCGTGGAGGGGAACACTGAAGCTTTCTTT.

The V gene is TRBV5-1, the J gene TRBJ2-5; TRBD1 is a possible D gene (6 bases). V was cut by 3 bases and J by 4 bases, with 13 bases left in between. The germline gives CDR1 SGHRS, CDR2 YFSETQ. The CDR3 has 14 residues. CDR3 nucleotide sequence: TGCGCCAGCAGCTCAACAGGGCCGGGAGAGACCCAGTACTTC. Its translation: CASSSTGPGETQYF.

CDR3: CAWSVSQGGAPLHF. In DNA form, the CDR3 reads TGTGCCTGGAGTGTGAGTCAGGGAGGAGCACCCCTCCACTTT. The chain is built from TRBV30 and TRBJ1-6; perhaps TRBD1 as D (5 bases). Trimming removed 0 bases at V and 11 bases at J, with 14 bases between. The germline gives CDR1 GTSNPN, CDR2 SVGIG (reference sequence). This CDR3 comprises 14 residues.

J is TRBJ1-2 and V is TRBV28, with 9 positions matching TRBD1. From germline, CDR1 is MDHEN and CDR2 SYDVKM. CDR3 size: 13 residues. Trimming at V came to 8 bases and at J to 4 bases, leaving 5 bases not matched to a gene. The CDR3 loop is CASFTGGLYGYTF. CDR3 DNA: TGTGCCAGCTTCACAGGGGGCCTCTATGGCTACACCTTC.

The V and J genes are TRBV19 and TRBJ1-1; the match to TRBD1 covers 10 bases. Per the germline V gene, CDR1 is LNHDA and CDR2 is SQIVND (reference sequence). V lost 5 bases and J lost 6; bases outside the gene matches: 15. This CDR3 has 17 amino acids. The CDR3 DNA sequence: TGTGCCAGTAGTTCAAACCCCGGGACAGGGGAACGCGCTGAAGCTTTCTTT. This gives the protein CASSSNPGTGERAEAFF.

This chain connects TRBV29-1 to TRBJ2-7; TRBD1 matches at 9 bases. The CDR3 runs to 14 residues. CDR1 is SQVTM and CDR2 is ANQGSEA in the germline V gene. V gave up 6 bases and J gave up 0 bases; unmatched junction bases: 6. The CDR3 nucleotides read TGCAGCGTGGGGACAGGGATCACCTCCTACGAGCAGTACTTC. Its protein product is CSVGTGITSYEQYF.

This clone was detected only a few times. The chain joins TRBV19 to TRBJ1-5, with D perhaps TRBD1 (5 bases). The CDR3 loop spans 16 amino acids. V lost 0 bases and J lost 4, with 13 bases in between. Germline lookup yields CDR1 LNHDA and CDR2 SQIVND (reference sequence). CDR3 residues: CASSIDSAGWNQPQHF. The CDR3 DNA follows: TGTGCCAGTAGTATAGACTCGGCAGGGTGGAATCAGCCCCAGCATTTT.

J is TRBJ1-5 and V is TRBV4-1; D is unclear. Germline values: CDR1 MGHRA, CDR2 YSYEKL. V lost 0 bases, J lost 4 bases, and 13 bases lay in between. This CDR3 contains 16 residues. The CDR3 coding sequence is TGCGCCAGCAGCCAAGAGAGCGGCAGCCCGAATCAGCCCCAGCATTTT. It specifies CASSQESGSPNQPQHF.

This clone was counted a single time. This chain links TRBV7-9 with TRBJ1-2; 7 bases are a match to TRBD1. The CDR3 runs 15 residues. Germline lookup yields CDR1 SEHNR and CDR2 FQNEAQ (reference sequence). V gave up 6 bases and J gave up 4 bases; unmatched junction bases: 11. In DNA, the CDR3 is TGTGCCAGCAGACCGCAGACAGGGAACCTCTATGGCTACACCTTC. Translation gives CASRPQTGNLYGYTF.

The CDR3: CASSLGAVQVEQETQYF. The DNA for the CDR3 is TGTGCCAGCAGCTTAGGTGCAGTACAGGTAGAACAAGAGACCCAGTACTTC. The V gene is TRBV7-9, the J gene TRBJ2-5, with D maybe TRBD1 (5 bases). The CDR3 totals 17 residues. V lost 1 base to trimming and J lost 2 bases, with 17 bases between them. Germline CDR1 is SEHNR and CDR2 is FQNEAQ (reference sequence).

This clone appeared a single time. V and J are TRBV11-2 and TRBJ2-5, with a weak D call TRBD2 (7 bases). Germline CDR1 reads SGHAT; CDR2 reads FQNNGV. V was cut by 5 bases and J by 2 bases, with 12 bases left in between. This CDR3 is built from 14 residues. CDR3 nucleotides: TGTGCCAGCAGCCCGAGGGGGGGGCAAGAGACCCAGTACTTC. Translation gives CASSPRGGQETQYF.

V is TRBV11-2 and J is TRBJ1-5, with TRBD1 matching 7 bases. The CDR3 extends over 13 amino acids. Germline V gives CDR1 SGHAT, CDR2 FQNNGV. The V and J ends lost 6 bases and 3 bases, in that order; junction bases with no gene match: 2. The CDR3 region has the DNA TGTGCCAGCAGTACAGGGGTCAATCAGCCCCAGCATTTT. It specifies CASSTGVNQPQHF.

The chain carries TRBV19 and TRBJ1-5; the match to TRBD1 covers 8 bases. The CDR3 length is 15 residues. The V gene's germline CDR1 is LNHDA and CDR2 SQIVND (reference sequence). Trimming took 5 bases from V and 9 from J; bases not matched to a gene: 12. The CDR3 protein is CASSLDRAGIGPQHF. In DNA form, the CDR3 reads TGTGCCAGTAGTCTGGACAGGGCGGGAATCGGGCCCCAGCATTTT.

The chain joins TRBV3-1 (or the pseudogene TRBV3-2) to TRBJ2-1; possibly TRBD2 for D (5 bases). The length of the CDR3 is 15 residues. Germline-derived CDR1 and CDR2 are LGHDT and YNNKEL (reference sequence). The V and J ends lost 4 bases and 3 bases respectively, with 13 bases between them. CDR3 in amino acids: CASSLLVSGYNEQFF. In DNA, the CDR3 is TGTGCCAGCAGCCTACTAGTTTCGGGCTACAATGAGCAGTTCTTC.

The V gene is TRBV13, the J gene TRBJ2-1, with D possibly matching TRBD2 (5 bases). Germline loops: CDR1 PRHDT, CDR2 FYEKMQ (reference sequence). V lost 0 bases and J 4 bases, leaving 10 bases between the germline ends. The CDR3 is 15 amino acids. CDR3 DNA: TGTGCCAGCAGCTTAGGCCAGGACTTATACAATGAGCAGTTCTTC. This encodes CASSLGQDLYNEQFF.

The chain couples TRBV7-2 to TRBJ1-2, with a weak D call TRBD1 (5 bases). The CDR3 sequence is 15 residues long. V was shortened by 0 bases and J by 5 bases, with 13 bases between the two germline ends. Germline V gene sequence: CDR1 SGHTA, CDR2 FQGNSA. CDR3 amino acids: CASSLADISGYGYTF. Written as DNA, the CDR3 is TGTGCCAGCAGCTTAGCGGACATATCTGGGTATGGCTACACCTTC.

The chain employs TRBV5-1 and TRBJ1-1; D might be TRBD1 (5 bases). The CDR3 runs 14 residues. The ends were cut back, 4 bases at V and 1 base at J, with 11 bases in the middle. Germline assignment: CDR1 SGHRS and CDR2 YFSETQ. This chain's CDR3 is CASSTIDRNTEAFF. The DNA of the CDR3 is TGCGCCAGCAGCACAATTGACAGGAACACTGAAGCTTTCTTT.

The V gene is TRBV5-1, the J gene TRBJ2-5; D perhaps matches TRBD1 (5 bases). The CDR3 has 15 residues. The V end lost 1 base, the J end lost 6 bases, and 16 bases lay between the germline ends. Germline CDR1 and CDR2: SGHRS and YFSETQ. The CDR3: CASSLSEQGQKTQYF. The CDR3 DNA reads TGCGCCAGCAGCTTGTCTGAGCAGGGTCAGAAGACCCAGTACTTC.

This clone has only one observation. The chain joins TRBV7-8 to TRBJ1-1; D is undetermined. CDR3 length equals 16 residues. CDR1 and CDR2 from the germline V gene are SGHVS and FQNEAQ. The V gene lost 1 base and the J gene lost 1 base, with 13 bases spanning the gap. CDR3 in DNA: TGTGCCAGCAGCTTAGGCGACCCAGGTACGAACACTGAAGCTTTCTTT. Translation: CASSLGDPGTNTEAFF. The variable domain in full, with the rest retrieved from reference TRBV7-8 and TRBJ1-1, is GAGVSQSPRYKVAKRGQDVALRCDPISGHVSLFWYQQALGQGPEFLTYFQNEAQLDKSGLPSDRFFAERPEGSVSTLKIQRTQQEDSAVYLCASSLGDPGTNTEAFFGQGTRLTVV.

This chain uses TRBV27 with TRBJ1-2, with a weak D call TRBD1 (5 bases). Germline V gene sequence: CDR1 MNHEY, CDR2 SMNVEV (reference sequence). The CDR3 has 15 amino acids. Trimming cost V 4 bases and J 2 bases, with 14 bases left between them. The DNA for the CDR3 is TGTGCCAGCAGTTCCCAGGGCCCGTTCAACTATGGCTACACCTTC. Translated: CASSSQGPFNYGYTF.

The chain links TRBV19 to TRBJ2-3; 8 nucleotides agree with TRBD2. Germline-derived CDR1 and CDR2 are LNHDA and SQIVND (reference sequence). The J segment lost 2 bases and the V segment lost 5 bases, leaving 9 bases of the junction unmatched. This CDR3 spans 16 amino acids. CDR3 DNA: TGTGCCAGTAGTGCCACTAGCGGTGGGGTCACAGATACGCAGTATTTT. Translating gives CASSATSGGVTDTQYF. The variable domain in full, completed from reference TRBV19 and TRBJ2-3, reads DGGITQSPKYLFRKEGQNVTLSCEQNLNHDAMYWYRQDPGQGLRLIYYSQIVNDFQKGDIAEGYSVSREKKESFPLTVTSAQKNPTAFYLCASSATSGGVTDTQYFGPGTRLTVL.

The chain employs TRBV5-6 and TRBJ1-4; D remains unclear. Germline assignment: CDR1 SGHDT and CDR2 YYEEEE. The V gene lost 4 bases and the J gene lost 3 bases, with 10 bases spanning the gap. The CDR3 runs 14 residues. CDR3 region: CASSRGGPNEKLFF. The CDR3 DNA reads TGTGCCAGCAGCCGGGGAGGGCCTAATGAAAAACTGTTTTTT.